Given below is one TCR beta chain in context. The authors ran the immunoSEQ assay, v3.0, at survey level. The data were produced by immunoSEQ multiplex PCR, yet TCRdb's version contains in-frame clones alone and is incomplete. Among about 24,000 clones listed, around 83% were seen once. The entry originates in a study of long-term antiretroviral therapy in people with HIV. Germline CDR1 and CDR2: LGHNA and YSLEER. V lost 0 bases and J 2 bases, leaving 11 bases between the germline ends. There are 16 residues in the CDR3. Here the sequenced sample was unsorted PBMCs, taken 0.7 years before starting antiretroviral therapy. The clonotype originates from a man under 40 with HIV. V is TRBV4-3 and J is TRBJ2-1, with D uncertain. CDR3 residues: CASSQDPGMTYNEQFF. The CDR3 DNA sequence: TGCGCCAGCAGCCAAGATCCAGGAATGACCTACAATGAGCAGTTCTTC.